This T cell receptor (beta chain) was recorded in a study of response to subunit inactivated influenza vaccine. Regarding the study as a whole: The authors offered the suggestion that each seasonal influenza vaccination recruits few new T cells.

The CDR3 is 14 residues long. Unmatched junction bases numbered 4, after V lost 1 base and J lost 5 bases. CDR1 SGHTA and CDR2 FQGNSA come from the germline V gene. TCRdb reprocessed the RT-PCR reads via MiXCR and lists one record per CDR3 protein. Counted here are hundreds of thousands of distinct CDR3 sequences, approximately 17% occurring once; the ten biggest clones make up approximately 11%. This clonotype came up a few times. Its antigen remains unidentified. The J gene is TRBJ2-7, the V gene TRBV7-2; 8 bases line up with TRBD2. This sequence was found in a man aged 45-65 years who received an inactivated influenza vaccine. The sequences come from PBMCs from blood, collected approximately 5 days after vaccination. The CDR3 loop reads CASSLVAGRNEQYF. The DNA for the CDR3 is TGTGCCAGCAGCTTAGTAGCGGGAAGGAACGAGCAGTACTTC.